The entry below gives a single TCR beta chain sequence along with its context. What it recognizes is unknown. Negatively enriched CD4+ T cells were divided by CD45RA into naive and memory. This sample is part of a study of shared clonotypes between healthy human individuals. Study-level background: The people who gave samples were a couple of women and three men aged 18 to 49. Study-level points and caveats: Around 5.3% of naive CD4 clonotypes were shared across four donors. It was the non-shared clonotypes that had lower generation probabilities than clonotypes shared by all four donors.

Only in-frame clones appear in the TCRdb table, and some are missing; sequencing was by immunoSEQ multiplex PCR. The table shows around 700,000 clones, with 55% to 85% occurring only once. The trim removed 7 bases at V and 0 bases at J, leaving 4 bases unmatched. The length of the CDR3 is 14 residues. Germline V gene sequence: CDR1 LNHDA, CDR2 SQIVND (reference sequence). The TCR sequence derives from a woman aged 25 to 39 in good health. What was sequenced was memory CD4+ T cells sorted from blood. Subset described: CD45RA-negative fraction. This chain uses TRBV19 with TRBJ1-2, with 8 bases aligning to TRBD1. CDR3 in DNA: TGTGCCAGTAAGACGGGACAGGCTAACTATGGCTACACCTTC. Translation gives CASKTGQANYGYTF.